Reported below is one TCR beta chain. These data belong to a study of blood T cell repertoires in COVID-19. Overall study: Both acute and convalescent COVID-19 samples were obtained from the United States, Italy and Spain. PBMCs, B-cell-depleted T cells, or T cells provided the cDNA or gDNA that made up the material.

Germline loops: CDR1 LGHDT, CDR2 YNNKEL (reference sequence). The CDR3 has 14 amino acids. The ends were cut back, 0 bases at V and 8 bases at J, with 10 bases in the middle. TCRdb's table, derived via immunoSEQ multiplex PCR, lists solely in-frame clones and lacks some. Found here are 100,000 or so clones, about 83% of them singletons; the top ten hold roughly 1.9%. The chain couples TRBV3-1 (or the pseudogene TRBV3-2) to TRBJ1-4; D unclear. The sequenced material came from peripheral blood. This sequence originates from a man aged 70 or older with active or convalescent COVID-19. CDR3 in DNA: TGTGCCAGCAGCCAAGACGCGGAGCGAGAAAAACTGTTTTTT. As protein: CASSQDAEREKLFF.